This entry features one T cell receptor beta chain sequence. Clones were sequenced by immunoSEQ multiplex PCR, and TCRdb holds only the in-frame ones, with some missing. This table has about 65,000 clones, approximately 93% appearing once. These data belong to a study of blood T cell repertoires in COVID-19. The CDR3 is 14 amino acids. Trimming stripped 1 base from V and 6 bases from J, with 13 bases between. Germline values: CDR1 SGHVS, CDR2 FQNEAQ. The specimen sequenced was peripheral blood. This receptor was taken from a man aged 65-85 years with active COVID-19. V gene TRBV7-8 combines with J gene TRBJ2-7; possible D gene TRBD1, 5 bases. The CDR3 protein is CASSLVGRAGEQYF. The CDR3 DNA is TGTGCCAGCAGCTTAGTTGGCAGGGCAGGCGAGCAGTACTTC.